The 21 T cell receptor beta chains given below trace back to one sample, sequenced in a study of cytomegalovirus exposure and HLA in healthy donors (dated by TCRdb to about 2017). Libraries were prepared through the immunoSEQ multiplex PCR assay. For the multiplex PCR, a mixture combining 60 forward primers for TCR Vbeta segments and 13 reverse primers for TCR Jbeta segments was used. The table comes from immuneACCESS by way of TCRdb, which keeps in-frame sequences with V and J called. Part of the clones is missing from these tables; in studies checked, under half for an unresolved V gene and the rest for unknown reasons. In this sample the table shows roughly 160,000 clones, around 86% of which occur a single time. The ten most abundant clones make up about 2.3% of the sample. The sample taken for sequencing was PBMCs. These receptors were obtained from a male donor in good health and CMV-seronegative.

The CDR3 reads CATSRDHQYSNQPQHF. CDR3 bases: TGTGCCACCAGCAGAGATCACCAGTATAGCAATCAGCCCCAGCATTTT. The chain couples TRBV15 to TRBJ1-5; unclear D gene. The CDR3 length is 16 residues. V shed 0 bases and J shed 0 bases, with 9 bases lying between them. The germline V gene has CDR1 LNHNV and CDR2 YYDKDF (reference sequence).

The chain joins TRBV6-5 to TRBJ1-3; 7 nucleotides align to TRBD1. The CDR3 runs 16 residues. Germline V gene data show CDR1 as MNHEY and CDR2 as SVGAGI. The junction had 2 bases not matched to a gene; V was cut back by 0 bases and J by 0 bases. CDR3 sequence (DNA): TGTGCCAGCAGTTACTCGAACAGGGGCTCTGGAAACACCATATATTTT. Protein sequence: CASSYSNRGSGNTIYF.

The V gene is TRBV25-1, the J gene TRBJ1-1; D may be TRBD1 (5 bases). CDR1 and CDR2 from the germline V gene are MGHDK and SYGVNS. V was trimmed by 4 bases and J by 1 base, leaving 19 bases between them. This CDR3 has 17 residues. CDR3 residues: CASSVGGRGTQNTEAFF. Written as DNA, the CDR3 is TGTGCCAGCAGTGTGGGGGGGAGAGGGACTCAGAACACTGAAGCTTTCTTT.

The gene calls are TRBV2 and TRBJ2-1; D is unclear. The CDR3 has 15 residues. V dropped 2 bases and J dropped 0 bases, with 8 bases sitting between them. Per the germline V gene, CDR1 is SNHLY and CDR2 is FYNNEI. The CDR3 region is CASSEFLSSYNEQFF. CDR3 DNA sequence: TGTGCCAGCAGTGAATTCCTCAGCTCCTACAATGAGCAGTTCTTC.

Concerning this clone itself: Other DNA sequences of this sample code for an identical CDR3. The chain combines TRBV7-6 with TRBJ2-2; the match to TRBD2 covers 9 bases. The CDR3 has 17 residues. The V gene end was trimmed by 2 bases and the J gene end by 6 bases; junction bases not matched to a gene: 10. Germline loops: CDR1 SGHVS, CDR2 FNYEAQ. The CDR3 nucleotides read TGTGCCAGCAGCTTACTTGGCGGGGGGGCTATTCCCGGGGAGCTGTTTTTT. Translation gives CASSLLGGGAIPGELFF.

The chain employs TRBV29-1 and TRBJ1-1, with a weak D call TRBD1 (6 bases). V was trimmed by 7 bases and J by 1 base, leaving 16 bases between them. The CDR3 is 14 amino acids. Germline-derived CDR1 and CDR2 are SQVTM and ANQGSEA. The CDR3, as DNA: TGCAGCGCTACGGACAGCCTGAGGAACACTGAAGCTTTCTTT. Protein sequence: CSATDSLRNTEAFF.

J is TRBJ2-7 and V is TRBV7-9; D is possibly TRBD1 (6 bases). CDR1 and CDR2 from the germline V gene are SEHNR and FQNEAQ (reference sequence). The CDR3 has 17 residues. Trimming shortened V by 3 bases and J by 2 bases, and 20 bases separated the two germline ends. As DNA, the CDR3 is TGTGCCAGCAGCTTTTCCATTAATCCCAGGGGACCCTACGAGCAGTACTTC. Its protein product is CASSFSINPRGPYEQYF.

The CDR3 region has the DNA TGTGCTAGTGGTCCAGGGGGGTCGAACACTGAAGCTTTCTTT. Translation gives CASGPGGSNTEAFF. This sequence joins TRBV12-5 and TRBJ1-1; 7 bases are shared with TRBD1. V dropped 5 bases and J dropped 1; count of bases not matched to a gene: 4. Germline V CDR1 and CDR2: LGHNT, FRNRAP. The CDR3 extends over 14 amino acids.

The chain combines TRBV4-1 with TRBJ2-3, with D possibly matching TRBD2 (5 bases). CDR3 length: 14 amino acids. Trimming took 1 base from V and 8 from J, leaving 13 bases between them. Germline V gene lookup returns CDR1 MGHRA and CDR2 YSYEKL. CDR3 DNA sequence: TGCGCCAGCAGCCAAGTCTCGGACGGAGGTACGCAGTATTTT. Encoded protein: CASSQVSDGGTQYF.

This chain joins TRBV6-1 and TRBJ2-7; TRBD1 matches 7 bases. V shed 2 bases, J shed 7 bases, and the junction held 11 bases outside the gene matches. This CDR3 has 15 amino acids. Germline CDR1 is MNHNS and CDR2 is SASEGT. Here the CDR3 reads CASSELQGYLGEQYF. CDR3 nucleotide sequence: TGTGCCAGCAGTGAATTACAGGGGTACTTGGGGGAGCAGTACTTC.

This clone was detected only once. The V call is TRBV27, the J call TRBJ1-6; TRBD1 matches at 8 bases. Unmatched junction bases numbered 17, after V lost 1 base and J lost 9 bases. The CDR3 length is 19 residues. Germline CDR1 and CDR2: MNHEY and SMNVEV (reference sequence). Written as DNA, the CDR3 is TGTGCCAGCAGTTTATGGGCCCCAGGGACAGGTGGATTTAGTTCACCCCTCCACTTT. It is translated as CASSLWAPGTGGFSSPLHF.

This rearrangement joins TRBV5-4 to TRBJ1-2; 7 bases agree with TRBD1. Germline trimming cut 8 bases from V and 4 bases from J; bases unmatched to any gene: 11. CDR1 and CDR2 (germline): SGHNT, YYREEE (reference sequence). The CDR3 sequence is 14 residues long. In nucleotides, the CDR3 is TGTGCCAGTATCAACATGGACAGGCCCTATGGCTACACCTTC. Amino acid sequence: CASINMDRPYGYTF.

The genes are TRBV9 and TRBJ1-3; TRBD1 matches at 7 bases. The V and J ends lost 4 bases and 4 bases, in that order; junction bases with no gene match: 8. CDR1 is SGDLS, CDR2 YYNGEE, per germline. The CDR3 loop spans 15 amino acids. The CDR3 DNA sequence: TGTGCCAGCAGCATTTCCCAGGGGGTCGGAAACACCATATATTTT. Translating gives CASSISQGVGNTIYF.

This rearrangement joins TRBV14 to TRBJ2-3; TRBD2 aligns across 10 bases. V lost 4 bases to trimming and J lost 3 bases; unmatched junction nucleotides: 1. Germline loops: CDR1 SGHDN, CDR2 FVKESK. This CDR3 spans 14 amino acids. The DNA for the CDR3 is TGTGCCAGCAGCCTAGCGGGGGGAACAGATACGCAGTATTTT. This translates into CASSLAGGTDTQYF.

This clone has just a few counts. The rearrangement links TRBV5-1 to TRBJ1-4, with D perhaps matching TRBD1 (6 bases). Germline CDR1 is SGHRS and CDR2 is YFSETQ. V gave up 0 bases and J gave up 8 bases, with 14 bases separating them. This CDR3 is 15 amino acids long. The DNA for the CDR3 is TGCGCCAGCAGCTTGGCCGGGGGGCTCGAGGAAAAACTGTTTTTT. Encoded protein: CASSLAGGLEEKLFF.

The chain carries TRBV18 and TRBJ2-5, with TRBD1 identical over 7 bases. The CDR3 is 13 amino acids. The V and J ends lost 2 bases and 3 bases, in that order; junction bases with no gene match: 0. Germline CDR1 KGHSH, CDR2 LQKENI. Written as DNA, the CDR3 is TGTGCCAGCTCACCAGGACAGGAAGAGACCCAGTACTTC. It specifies CASSPGQEETQYF. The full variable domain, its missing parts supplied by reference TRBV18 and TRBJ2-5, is NAGVMQNPRHLVRRRGQEARLRCSPMKGHSHVYWYRQLPEEGLKFMVYLQKENIIDESGMPKERFSAEFPKEGPSILRIQQVVRGDSAAYFCASSPGQEETQYFGPGTRLLVL.

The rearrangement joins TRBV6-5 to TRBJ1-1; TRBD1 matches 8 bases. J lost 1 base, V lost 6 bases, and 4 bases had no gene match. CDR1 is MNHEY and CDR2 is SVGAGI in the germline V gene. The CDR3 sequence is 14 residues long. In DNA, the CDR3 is TGTGCCAGCAGGCTGGACAGGGCGAACACTGAAGCTTTCTTT. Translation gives CASRLDRANTEAFF.

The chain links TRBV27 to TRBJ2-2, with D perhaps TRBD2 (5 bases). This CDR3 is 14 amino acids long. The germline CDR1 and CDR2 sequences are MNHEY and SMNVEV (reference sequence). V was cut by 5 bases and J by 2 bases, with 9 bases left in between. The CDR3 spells CASSKPGNTGELFF. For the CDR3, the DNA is TGTGCCAGCAGTAAGCCGGGAAACACCGGGGAGCTGTTTTTT.

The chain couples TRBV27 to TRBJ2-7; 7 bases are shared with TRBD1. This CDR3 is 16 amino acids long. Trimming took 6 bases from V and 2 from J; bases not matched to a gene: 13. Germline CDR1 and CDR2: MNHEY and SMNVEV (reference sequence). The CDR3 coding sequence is TGTGCCAGCAGAAATGCAGACGGGACAGTCCCCTACGAGCAGTACTTC. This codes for CASRNADGTVPYEQYF.

The CDR3 loop is CSVGRGEYEQYF. Here the CDR3 DNA reads TGCAGCGTTGGCAGGGGAGAATACGAGCAGTACTTC. The chain has TRBV29-1 and TRBJ2-7; maybe TRBD1 (6 bases). V was trimmed by 4 bases and J by 4 bases, leaving 11 bases between them. This CDR3 comprises 12 residues. The germline gives CDR1 SQVTM, CDR2 ANQGSEA.

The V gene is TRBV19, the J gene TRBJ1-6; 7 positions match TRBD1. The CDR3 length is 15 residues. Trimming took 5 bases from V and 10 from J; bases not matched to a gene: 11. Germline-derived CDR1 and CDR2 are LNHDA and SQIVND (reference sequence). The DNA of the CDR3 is TGTGCCAGTAGTTCGGGGACAGCTGAGCGCTCACCCCTCCACTTT. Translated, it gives CASSSGTAERSPLHF.